The clone carrying this T cell receptor beta chain was counted ten times or more. Its antigen remains unknown. Per germline, CDR1 MDHEN and CDR2 SYDVKM. Trimming removed 7 bases at V and 4 bases at J, with 13 bases between. This CDR3 has 13 amino acids. The sample is drawn from a study of neurological immune-mediated disorders. Regarding the study as a whole: Association of the multiple sclerosis repertoire cluster with clinical or MRI features was not observed for any feature. Among 34 multiple sclerosis patients, 18 had repertoires that phylogenetic grouping placed in one related-CDR3 cluster, a possible signature.

Via MiXCR, TCRdb re-called the 5' RACE reads, giving one row per CDR3 protein. The sample comprises under 75,000 distinct CDR3 sequences, more than 3% of which are singletons, and 4% to 6.5% rests with the top ten. This sequence originates from a woman in her fifties or sixties with multiple sclerosis. The J gene is TRBJ1-2, the V gene TRBV28; D not certain. Specimen: PBMCs. CDR3 DNA: TGTGCCAGCACTGCCCCCCCTGGCTATGGCTACACCTTC. Amino acids: CASTAPPGYGYTF.